The rows below give T cell receptor beta chains drawn from one sample of a study of HIV-infected patients and healthy controls. TCRdb reanalysed the 5' RACE reads using MiXCR and keeps one entry per CDR3 protein. The table records tens of thousands of distinct CDR3 sequences, around 21% of them present only once. Sequencing used CD4+ T cells from blood. The origin of the receptors is a human donor in good health. Both conserved end residues are part of each CDR3. D genes are given only for firm matches. Not every row has a clone size; where given, it reads once, few, many or a size class.

v_gene: TRBV18; abundance: many; d_gene: NA; j_gene: TRBJ2-1; CDR3aa: CASSPGPLNEQFF; CDR3nt: TGTGCCAGCTCTCCGGGACCCCTTAATGAGCAGTTCTTC
v_gene: TRBV12-3/TRBV12-4; abundance: few; d_gene: TRBD2; j_gene: TRBJ2-1; CDR3aa: CASSTSGTSYNEQFF; CDR3nt: TGTGCCAGCAGTACTAGCGGAACCTCCTACAATGAGCAGTTCTTC
v_gene: TRBV20-1; abundance: once; d_gene: NA; j_gene: TRBJ2-2; CDR3aa: CSATRDSTGELFF; CDR3nt: TGCAGTGCAACCAGGGATAGCACCGGGGAGCTGTTTTTT
v_gene: TRBV7-8; abundance: many; d_gene: NA; j_gene: TRBJ2-7; CDR3aa: CASSLGPSYEQYF; CDR3nt: TGTGCCAGCAGCTTAGGGCCCTCCTACGAGCAGTACTTC
v_gene: TRBV9; abundance: NA; d_gene: NA; j_gene: TRBJ1-1; CDR3aa: CASSPGGGLDTEAFF; CDR3nt: TGTGCCAGCAGCCCCGGGGGGGGCCTGGACACTGAAGCTTTCTTT
v_gene: TRBV7-2; abundance: NA; d_gene: NA; j_gene: TRBJ2-1; CDR3aa: CASSLVGADNEQFF; CDR3nt: TGTGCCAGCAGCTTGGTGGGGGCCGACAATGAGCAGTTCTTC
v_gene: TRBV6-2/TRBV6-3; abundance: many; d_gene: NA; j_gene: TRBJ2-7; CDR3aa: CASSNRDYEQYF; CDR3nt: TGTGCCAGCAGCAACAGGGACTACGAGCAGTACTTC
v_gene: TRBV10-3; abundance: NA; d_gene: NA; j_gene: TRBJ2-3; CDR3aa: CAISDLTDTQYF; CDR3nt: TGTGCCATCAGTGACCTCACAGATACGCAGTATTTT
v_gene: TRBV20-1; abundance: few; d_gene: NA; j_gene: TRBJ2-1; CDR3aa: CSARGPAVFYNEQFF; CDR3nt: TGCAGTGCTAGAGGGCCAGCAGTTTTCTACAATGAGCAGTTCTTC
v_gene: TRBV5-1; abundance: NA; d_gene: TRBD1; j_gene: TRBJ2-5; CDR3aa: CASSKGQGSETQYF; CDR3nt: TGCGCCAGCAGCAAAGGACAGGGATCGGAGACCCAGTACTTC
v_gene: TRBV2; abundance: many; d_gene: NA; j_gene: TRBJ2-3; CDR3aa: CASSFSGTTGYTQYF; CDR3nt: TGTGCCAGCAGTTTCTCCGGGACCACCGGGTATACGCAGTATTTT
v_gene: TRBV6-6; abundance: many; d_gene: NA; j_gene: TRBJ1-3; CDR3aa: CASSPSSGGRGNTIYF; CDR3nt: TGTGCCAGCAGCCCCTCGAGCGGGGGGAGAGGAAACACCATATATTTT
v_gene: TRBV11-1; abundance: few; d_gene: NA; j_gene: TRBJ1-1; CDR3aa: CASSLTEVDTEAFF; CDR3nt: TGTGCCAGCAGCTTAACTGAGGTAGACACTGAAGCTTTCTTT
v_gene: TRBV27; abundance: few; d_gene: TRBD1; j_gene: TRBJ1-1; CDR3aa: CASSVRTGVVTEAFF; CDR3nt: TGTGCCAGCAGTGTTCGAACAGGGGTGGTCACTGAAGCTTTCTTT
v_gene: TRBV7-9; abundance: many; d_gene: NA; j_gene: TRBJ1-4; CDR3aa: CASTRGADEKLFF; CDR3nt: TGTGCCAGCACCCGCGGCGCTGATGAAAAACTGTTTTTT
v_gene: TRBV5-5; abundance: NA; d_gene: NA; j_gene: TRBJ1-5; CDR3aa: CASSLFPEGNNQPQHF; CDR3nt: TGTGCCAGCAGCTTGTTTCCAGAGGGCAACAATCAGCCCCAGCATTTT
v_gene: TRBV7-9; abundance: many; d_gene: TRBD2; j_gene: TRBJ2-5; CDR3aa: CASSLGSGSELKTQYF; CDR3nt: TGTGCCAGCAGCTTAGGTAGCGGGAGTGAACTGAAGACCCAGTACTTC
v_gene: TRBV29-1; abundance: few; d_gene: NA; j_gene: TRBJ1-2; CDR3aa: CSVRTGNYGYTF; CDR3nt: TGCAGCGTTAGGACGGGGAACTATGGCTACACCTTC
v_gene: TRBV29-1; abundance: few; d_gene: NA; j_gene: TRBJ1-4; CDR3aa: CSVGQLLNEKLFF; CDR3nt: TGCAGCGTCGGACAGTTACTTAATGAAAAACTGTTTTTT
v_gene: TRBV12-5; abundance: NA; d_gene: NA; j_gene: TRBJ1-1; CDR3aa: CASVQGENTEAFF; CDR3nt: TGTGCTAGTGTTCAAGGGGAGAACACTGAAGCTTTCTTT
v_gene: TRBV21-1; abundance: few; d_gene: NA; j_gene: TRBJ1-5; CDR3aa: CASSIDRVRLRQPQHF; CDR3nt: TGTGCCAGCAGCATCGACAGGGTGAGGTTGAGACAGCCCCAGCATTTT
v_gene: TRBV18; abundance: many; d_gene: NA; j_gene: TRBJ2-5; CDR3aa: CASSPRRDRAEETQYF; CDR3nt: TGTGCCAGCTCACCAAGGAGGGACAGAGCAGAAGAGACCCAGTACTTC
v_gene: TRBV20-1; abundance: few; d_gene: NA; j_gene: TRBJ2-5; CDR3aa: CSASPTGLETQYF; CDR3nt: TGCAGTGCCAGCCCGACAGGTTTGGAGACCCAGTACTTC
v_gene: TRBV11-2; abundance: few; d_gene: TRBD2; j_gene: TRBJ2-1; CDR3aa: CASSLTRLAGDEQFF; CDR3nt: TGTGCCAGCAGCTTAACCCGACTAGCGGGCGATGAGCAGTTCTTC
v_gene: TRBV6-4; abundance: many; d_gene: TRBD1; j_gene: TRBJ1-5; CDR3aa: CASSTDRGQPQHF; CDR3nt: TGTGCCAGCAGCACGGACAGGGGACAGCCCCAGCATTTT
v_gene: TRBV6-6; abundance: few; d_gene: NA; j_gene: TRBJ2-7; CDR3aa: CASSYEGTVYEQYF; CDR3nt: TGTGCCAGCAGTTACGAGGGGACGGTGTACGAGCAGTACTTC
v_gene: TRBV12-3/TRBV12-4; abundance: NA; d_gene: NA; j_gene: TRBJ1-1; CDR3aa: CASSSTGYTEAFF; CDR3nt: TGTGCCAGCAGTTCTACAGGGTACACTGAAGCTTTCTTT
v_gene: TRBV11-3; abundance: NA; d_gene: TRBD2; j_gene: TRBJ2-3; CDR3aa: CASSPGNGTSGGPDTQYF; CDR3nt: TGTGCCAGCAGCCCCGGGAACGGGACTAGCGGGGGCCCAGATACGCAGTATTTT
v_gene: TRBV2; abundance: once; d_gene: TRBD1; j_gene: TRBJ1-2; CDR3aa: CASSTNRQGGYGYTF; CDR3nt: TGTGCCAGCAGTACAAACAGACAGGGGGGCTATGGCTACACCTTC
v_gene: TRBV2; abundance: few; d_gene: TRBD1; j_gene: TRBJ1-5; CDR3aa: CASRRDRNQPQHF; CDR3nt: TGTGCCAGCAGAAGGGACAGAAATCAGCCCCAGCATTTT
v_gene: TRBV20-1; abundance: NA; d_gene: NA; j_gene: TRBJ1-1; CDR3aa: CSARGANTEAFF; CDR3nt: TGCAGTGCTAGGGGGGCGAACACTGAAGCTTTCTTT
v_gene: TRBV6-1; abundance: NA; d_gene: NA; j_gene: TRBJ2-5; CDR3aa: CASSEGTKETQYF; CDR3nt: TGTGCCAGCAGTGAAGGGACAAAAGAGACCCAGTACTTC
v_gene: TRBV7-2; abundance: NA; d_gene: NA; j_gene: TRBJ1-1; CDR3aa: CASSLIGFAGRSEAFF; CDR3nt: TGTGCCAGCAGCTTAATCGGGTTTGCAGGGCGATCTGAAGCTTTCTTT
v_gene: TRBV7-8; abundance: NA; d_gene: NA; j_gene: TRBJ2-7; CDR3aa: CASSLAHGVAYEQYF; CDR3nt: TGTGCCAGCAGCTTAGCTCATGGGGTAGCCTACGAGCAGTACTTC
v_gene: TRBV27; abundance: NA; d_gene: TRBD2; j_gene: TRBJ2-2; CDR3aa: CASRRLAGDPLINTGELFF; CDR3nt: TGTGCCAGCAGGAGACTAGCGGGAGATCCTTTAATTAACACCGGGGAGCTGTTTTTT
v_gene: TRBV21-1; abundance: NA; d_gene: NA; j_gene: TRBJ2-7; CDR3aa: CASSKADPQVQYF; CDR3nt: TGTGCCAGCAGCAAAGCTGATCCACAGGTGCAGTACTTC
v_gene: TRBV5-1; abundance: few; d_gene: TRBD2; j_gene: TRBJ2-7; CDR3aa: CASSRAGGFVEQYF; CDR3nt: TGCGCCAGCAGCCGGGCGGGGGGCTTCGTCGAGCAGTACTTC
v_gene: TRBV29-1; abundance: NA; d_gene: NA; j_gene: TRBJ1-4; CDR3aa: CSVGGTMNEKLFF; CDR3nt: TGCAGCGTTGGGGGGACCATGAATGAAAAACTGTTTTTT
v_gene: TRBV28; abundance: NA; d_gene: TRBD2; j_gene: TRBJ2-1; CDR3aa: CASSLGTSVVNEQFF; CDR3nt: TGTGCCAGCAGTTTAGGGACTAGCGTTGTCAATGAGCAGTTCTTC
v_gene: TRBV7-3; abundance: NA; d_gene: TRBD1; j_gene: TRBJ2-2; CDR3aa: CASSLTSDRGATGELFF; CDR3nt: TGTGCCAGCAGCTTAACCTCGGACAGGGGTGCCACCGGGGAGCTGTTTTTT
v_gene: TRBV4-2; abundance: many; d_gene: NA; j_gene: TRBJ1-1; CDR3aa: CASSQDVSVVPEAFF; CDR3nt: TGTGCCAGCAGCCAAGATGTATCGGTGGTTCCTGAAGCTTTCTTT
v_gene: TRBV7-9; abundance: NA; d_gene: TRBD2; j_gene: TRBJ2-2; CDR3aa: CASSLTSGREGELFF; CDR3nt: TGTGCCAGCAGCTTGACTAGCGGGAGAGAGGGGGAGCTGTTTTTT
v_gene: TRBV18; abundance: many; d_gene: TRBD1; j_gene: TRBJ1-5; CDR3aa: CASSPPQGGDQPQHF; CDR3nt: TGTGCCAGCTCACCTCCCCAGGGGGGTGATCAGCCCCAGCATTTT